This is a list of T cell receptor beta chains from one sample in a study of spatial heterogeneity in lung cancer. MiXCR was run by TCRdb on the 5' RACE reads, yielding one entry per CDR3 protein. In the table there are 960 or so distinct CDR3 sequences, around 4% of which are singletons. The sample in question was lung tumor tissue, obtained at surgery. These receptors originate from a male donor with early-stage non-small cell lung cancer. Both conserved end residues are part of each CDR3. A D gene is named only where the DNA matches it firmly. Size values are once, few and many counts, or a class for expanded clones, and some rows have none.

cdr3_aa,cdr3_nt,v_call,j_call,d_call,clone_size
CASTVGPGKTGELFF,TGTGCCAGCACGGTGGGCCCGGGAAAAACCGGGGAGCTGTTTTTT,TRBV19,TRBJ2-2,.,medium-sized
CASSPESLTNIQYF,TGCGCCAGCAGCCCCGAGAGCTTGACGAACATTCAGTACTTC,TRBV5-1,TRBJ2-4,.,many
CSARDRRGPNEQFF,TGCAGTGCTAGAGATCGACGGGGTCCTAATGAGCAGTTCTTC,TRBV20-1,TRBJ2-1,.,medium-sized
CASLILGQGRQPQHF,TGTGCCAGCCTCATTTTAGGACAGGGGCGTCAGCCCCAGCATTTT,TRBV6-1,TRBJ1-5,TRBD1,.
CSASVPPTDTQYF,TGCAGTGCTAGCGTTCCTCCCACAGATACGCAGTATTTT,TRBV20-1,TRBJ2-3,.,medium-sized
CASSPHRGETQYF,TGTGCCAGCAGCCCCCATCGGGGAGAGACCCAGTACTTC,TRBV11-3,TRBJ2-5,.,many
CASSAGLSPLHF,TGTGCCAGCAGCGCCGGACTTTCACCCCTCCACTTT,TRBV7-9,TRBJ1-6,.,medium-sized
CASRRQGISTNEKLFF,TGTGCCAGTAGAAGACAGGGGATATCTACTAATGAAAAACTGTTTTTT,TRBV19,TRBJ1-4,TRBD1,medium-sized
CASSLTGDSIYNEQFF,TGTGCCAGCAGCTTAACAGGGGACTCCATTTACAATGAGCAGTTCTTC,TRBV7-3,TRBJ2-1,.,medium-sized
CASSRTGGENIQYF,TGTGCCAGCTCACGGACCGGAGGCGAAAACATTCAGTACTTC,TRBV18,TRBJ2-4,.,large
CAWSENRGGYTF,TGTGCCTGGAGTGAAAACAGGGGTGGCTACACCTTC,TRBV30,TRBJ1-2,TRBD1,many
CASSLSSGRVPGELFF,TGTGCCAGCAGCTTATCTAGCGGGAGGGTTCCCGGGGAGCTGTTTTTT,TRBV7-2,TRBJ2-2,TRBD2,medium-sized
CASSQAEGNTDTQYF,TGCGCCAGCAGCCAAGCCGAGGGAAACACAGATACGCAGTATTTT,TRBV4-3,TRBJ2-3,.,medium-sized
CASSPGHTVIRAFF,TGTGCCAGCAGCCCGGGCCATACGGTAATAAGAGCTTTCTTT,TRBV9,TRBJ1-1,.,medium-sized
CASSEYDSPSTDTQYF,TGTGCCAGCAGCGAGTACGACAGTCCTAGCACAGATACGCAGTATTTT,TRBV9,TRBJ2-3,.,medium-sized
CATSDIGQGNEQFF,TGTGCCACCAGTGACATCGGACAGGGAAATGAGCAGTTCTTC,TRBV24-1,TRBJ2-1,TRBD1,.
CASSSYTDTQYF,TGTGCCAGCAGTTCTTACACAGATACGCAGTATTTT,TRBV27,TRBJ2-3,.,medium-sized
CASSRTGVLSGANVLTF,TGTGCCAGTAGTAGGACAGGGGTCCTCTCTGGGGCCAACGTCCTGACTTTC,TRBV19,TRBJ2-6,TRBD1,medium-sized
CASSLGLALKSTDTQYF,TGTGCCAGCAGCTTGGGACTAGCATTGAAAAGCACAGATACGCAGTATTTT,TRBV5-6,TRBJ2-3,TRBD2,medium-sized
CASSVVPSPTSGRRTGELFF,TGTGCCAGCAGCGTAGTACCCTCCCCGACTAGCGGGAGAAGGACCGGGGAGCTGTTTTTT,TRBV9,TRBJ2-2,TRBD2,medium-sized
CASSYSGQGRPDTQYF,TGTGCCAGCAGTTATTCCGGACAGGGGAGGCCAGATACGCAGTATTTT,TRBV6-2/TRBV6-3,TRBJ2-3,TRBD1,medium-sized
CASSHTWTGPGHLNTEAFF,TGTGCCAGCAGCCACACCTGGACAGGCCCGGGGCATCTGAACACTGAAGCTTTCTTT,TRBV11-3,TRBJ1-1,TRBD1,few
CASVWARARTGELFF,TGTGCCAGCGTATGGGCCAGGGCGCGGACCGGGGAGCTGTTTTTT,TRBV12-3/TRBV12-4,TRBJ2-2,.,many
CASSWTGAYEQYF,TGTGCCAGCAGCTGGACAGGCGCTTACGAGCAGTACTTC,TRBV12-3/TRBV12-4,TRBJ2-7,TRBD1,many
CSVVVAVFSYNEQFF,TGCAGCGTTGTTGTAGCGGTTTTCTCCTACAATGAGCAGTTCTTC,TRBV29-1,TRBJ2-1,.,medium-sized
CASSSPGGYGYTF,TGTGCCAGCAGCTCCCCAGGGGGCTATGGCTACACCTTC,TRBV7-2,TRBJ1-2,TRBD1,medium-sized
CAINPGQGRYGYTF,TGTGCCATCAATCCAGGACAGGGTAGATATGGCTACACCTTC,TRBV10-3,TRBJ1-2,TRBD1,medium-sized
CASSRNTDTQYF,TGTGCCAGCAGTCGCAACACAGATACGCAGTATTTT,TRBV27,TRBJ2-3,.,many
CASSYGTSGGYEQYF,TGTGCCAGCAGTTACGGGACTAGCGGGGGCTACGAGCAGTACTTC,TRBV6-5,TRBJ2-7,TRBD2,medium-sized
CASSVTGTGGNSPLHF,TGTGCCAGCAGCGTAACCGGGACAGGGGGTAATTCACCCCTCCACTTT,TRBV7-9,TRBJ1-6,TRBD1,large
CASSYSGTGGNQPQHF,TGTGCCAGCAGCTACTCCGGGACAGGCGGCAATCAGCCCCAGCATTTT,TRBV7-9,TRBJ1-5,TRBD1,.
CASSLGESSNEKLFF,TGTGCCAGCAGCTTAGGCGAGAGTAGTAATGAAAAACTGTTTTTT,TRBV7-9,TRBJ1-4,.,medium-sized
CASSQDSGEGLQETQYF,TGCGCCAGCAGCCAAGATTCGGGGGAGGGCCTACAAGAGACCCAGTACTTC,TRBV4-1,TRBJ2-5,TRBD2,many
CASSLGHSNTEAFF,TGTGCCAGCAGTTTGGGACACTCGAACACTGAAGCTTTCTTT,TRBV7-3,TRBJ1-1,.,medium-sized
CASSLVTANTGELFF,TGTGCCAGCAGCTTAGTAACAGCCAACACCGGGGAGCTGTTTTTT,TRBV11-1,TRBJ2-2,.,many
CASSAAELYGYTF,TGTGCCAGCAGCGCGGCGGAACTCTATGGCTACACCTTC,TRBV3-1,TRBJ1-2,.,medium-sized
CASSQDGLGVHSYNEQFF,TGCGCCAGCAGCCAAGATGGGTTGGGGGTACACTCCTACAATGAGCAGTTCTTC,TRBV4-3,TRBJ2-1,.,medium-sized
CASSSPDRGYETQYF,TGTGCCAGCAGTTCCCCGGACAGGGGATACGAGACCCAGTACTTC,TRBV6-2/TRBV6-3,TRBJ2-5,TRBD1,medium-sized
CASSYSRTSTDTQYF,TGTGCCAGCAGTTACTCACGAACTAGCACAGATACGCAGTATTTT,TRBV6-6,TRBJ2-3,.,medium-sized
CASSPKPGLAVLDTQYF,TGTGCCAGCAGCCCCAAACCGGGACTAGCGGTTCTGGATACGCAGTATTTT,TRBV13,TRBJ2-3,TRBD2,many
CASSYWENEKLFF,TGTGCCAGCAGTTACTGGGAGAATGAAAAACTGTTTTTT,TRBV6-6,TRBJ1-4,.,medium-sized
CASSYGRGGARGNTIYF,TGTGCCAGCAGTTACGGCCGGGGGGGGGCGCGAGGAAACACCATATATTTT,TRBV6-5,TRBJ1-3,.,many
CASSSPPGTSSYNEQFF,TGTGCCAGCAGTTCCCCTCCGGGGACTAGCTCCTACAATGAGCAGTTCTTC,TRBV12-3/TRBV12-4,TRBJ2-1,TRBD2,medium-sized
CASRPTGGPGFF,TGTGCCAGCAGACCAACCGGGGGGCCTGGGTTTTTT,TRBV12-3/TRBV12-4,TRBJ2-2,.,many
CASSLAGTGNSPLHF,TGTGCCAGCAGCTTAGCCGGGACAGGGAATTCACCCCTCCACTTT,TRBV7-2,TRBJ1-6,TRBD1,medium-sized
CAIGTGGPSYQQETQYF,TGTGCCATCGGGACAGGGGGCCCCTCTTACCAACAAGAGACCCAGTACTTC,TRBV10-3,TRBJ2-5,TRBD1,medium-sized
CASSLEAGTSGSSYNEQFF,TGTGCCAGCAGCTTAGAAGCTGGGACTAGCGGAAGCTCCTACAATGAGCAGTTCTTC,TRBV11-3,TRBJ2-1,TRBD2,medium-sized
CASSREVGNTIYF,TGTGCCAGCAGCCGAGAAGTTGGAAACACCATATATTTT,TRBV14,TRBJ1-3,.,medium-sized
CSARGGPTEAFF,TGCAGCGCCCGAGGGGGCCCCACTGAAGCTTTCTTT,TRBV29-1,TRBJ1-1,TRBD1,many
CASSFGGGSGGELFF,TGCGCCAGCAGCTTCGGCGGCGGGAGCGGCGGGGAGCTGTTTTTT,TRBV5-1,TRBJ2-2,TRBD2,medium-sized
CASQSPGGEQYF,TGTGCCAGCCAATCCCCGGGTGGCGAGCAGTACTTC,TRBV14,TRBJ2-7,.,.
CASSEEGLENTGELFF,TGTGCCAGCAGTGAAGAGGGACTAGAGAACACCGGGGAGCTGTTTTTT,TRBV2,TRBJ2-2,TRBD2,large